This T cell receptor (beta chain) was sequenced for a study of blood T cell repertoires in COVID-19. About the study: T cells, B-cell-depleted T cells, or PBMCs supplied cDNA or gDNA.

Individuals drawn from 20 to 25 US areas were roughly 18 to 95 years old. Participants' reported clinical history set cohort assignment. Original analysis: Nucleated cell number was recorded as an estimate derived from reference gene primer amplification. Only in-frame clones appear in the TCRdb table, and some are missing; sequencing was by immunoSEQ multiplex PCR. V and J calls and clone size come straight from that table; D and trimming were deduced from the DNA. The sample yields 300,000 to 500,000 clones, roughly 90% seen once. Trimming cost V 0 bases and J 3 bases; bases outside gene matches: 4. Germline lookup yields CDR1 SGHKS and CDR2 YYEKEE (reference sequence). The CDR3 runs 16 residues.

This TCR was sampled from a woman aged 25 to 45 with acute COVID-19. This chain joins TRBV5-5 and TRBJ2-2; 8 nucleotides match TRBD1. The material sequenced was PBMCs or T cells enriched from blood (not recorded which). CDR3 bases: TGTGCCAGCAGCTTGGGGACAGGGTACGACACCGGGGAGCTGTTTTTT. Its protein product is CASSLGTGYDTGELFF.